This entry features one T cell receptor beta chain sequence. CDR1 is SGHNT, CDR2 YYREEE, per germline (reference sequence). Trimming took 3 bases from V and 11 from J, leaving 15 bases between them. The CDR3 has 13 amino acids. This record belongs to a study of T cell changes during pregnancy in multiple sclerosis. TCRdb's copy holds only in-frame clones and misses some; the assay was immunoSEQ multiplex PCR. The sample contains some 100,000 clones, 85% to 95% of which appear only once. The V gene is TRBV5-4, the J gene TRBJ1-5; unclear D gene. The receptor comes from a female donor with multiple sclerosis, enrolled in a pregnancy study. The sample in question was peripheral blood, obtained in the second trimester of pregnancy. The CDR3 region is CASSWNGGRAQHF. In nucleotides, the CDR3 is TGTGCCAGCAGCTGGAACGGAGGAAGGGCCCAGCATTTT.